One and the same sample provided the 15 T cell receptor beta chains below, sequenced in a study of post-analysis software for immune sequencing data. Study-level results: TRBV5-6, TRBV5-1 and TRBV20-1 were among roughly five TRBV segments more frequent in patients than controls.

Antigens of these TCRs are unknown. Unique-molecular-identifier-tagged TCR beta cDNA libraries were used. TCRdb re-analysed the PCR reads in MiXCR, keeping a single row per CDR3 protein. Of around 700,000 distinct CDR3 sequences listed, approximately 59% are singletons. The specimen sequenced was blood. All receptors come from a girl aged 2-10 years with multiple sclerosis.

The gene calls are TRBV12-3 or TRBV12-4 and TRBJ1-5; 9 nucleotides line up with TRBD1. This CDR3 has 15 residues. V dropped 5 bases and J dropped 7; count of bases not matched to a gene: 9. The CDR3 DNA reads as TGTGCCAGCAGTCGCGGGACAGGGTATAACCAGCCCCAGCATTTT. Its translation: CASSRGTGYNQPQHF.

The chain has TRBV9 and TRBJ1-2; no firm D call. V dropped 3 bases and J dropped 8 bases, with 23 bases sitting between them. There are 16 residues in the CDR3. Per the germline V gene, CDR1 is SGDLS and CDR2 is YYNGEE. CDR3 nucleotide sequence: TGTGCCAGCAGCGACGGAGCGCTAGGGCCCGCAAGCGGCTACACCTTC. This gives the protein CASSDGALGPASGYTF.

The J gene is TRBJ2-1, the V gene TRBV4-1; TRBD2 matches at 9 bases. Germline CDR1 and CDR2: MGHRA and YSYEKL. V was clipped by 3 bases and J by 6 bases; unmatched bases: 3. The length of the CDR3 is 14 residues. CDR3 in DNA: TGCGCCAGCAGCCAGGGACTAGCAAGCAATGAGCAGTTCTTC. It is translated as CASSQGLASNEQFF.

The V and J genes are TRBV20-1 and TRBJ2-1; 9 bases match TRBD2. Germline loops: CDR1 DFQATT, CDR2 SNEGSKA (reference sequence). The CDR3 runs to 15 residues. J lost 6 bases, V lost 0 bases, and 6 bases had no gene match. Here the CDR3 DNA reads TGCAGTGCTAGAGATTTGGGCGGGGGGGCCAATGAGCAGTTCTTC. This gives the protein CSARDLGGGANEQFF.

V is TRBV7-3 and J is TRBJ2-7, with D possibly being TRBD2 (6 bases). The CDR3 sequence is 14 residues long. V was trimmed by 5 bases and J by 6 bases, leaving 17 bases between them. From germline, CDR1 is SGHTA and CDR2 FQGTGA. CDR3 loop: CASSADAGGGEQYF. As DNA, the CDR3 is TGTGCCAGCAGCGCGGACGCCGGGGGTGGCGAGCAGTACTTC.

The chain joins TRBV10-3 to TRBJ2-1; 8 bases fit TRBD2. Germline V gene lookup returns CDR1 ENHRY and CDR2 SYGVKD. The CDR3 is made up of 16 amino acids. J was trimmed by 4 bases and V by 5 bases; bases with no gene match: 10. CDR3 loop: CAISNNGGGPYNEQFF. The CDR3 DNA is TGTGCCATCAGTAATAATGGCGGGGGGCCTTACAATGAGCAGTTCTTC.

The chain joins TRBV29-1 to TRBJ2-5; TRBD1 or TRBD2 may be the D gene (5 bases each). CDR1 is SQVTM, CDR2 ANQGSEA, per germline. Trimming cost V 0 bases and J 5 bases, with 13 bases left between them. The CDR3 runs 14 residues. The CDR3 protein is CSVEDRGRDETQYF. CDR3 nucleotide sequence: TGCAGCGTTGAAGATAGGGGACGCGACGAGACCCAGTACTTC. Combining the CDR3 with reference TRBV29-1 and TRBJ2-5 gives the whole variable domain SAVISQKPSRDICQRGTSLTIQCQVDSQVTMMFWYRQQPGQSLTLIATANQGSEATYESGFVIDKFPISRPNLTFSTLTVSNMSPEDSSIYLCSVEDRGRDETQYFGPGTRLLVL.

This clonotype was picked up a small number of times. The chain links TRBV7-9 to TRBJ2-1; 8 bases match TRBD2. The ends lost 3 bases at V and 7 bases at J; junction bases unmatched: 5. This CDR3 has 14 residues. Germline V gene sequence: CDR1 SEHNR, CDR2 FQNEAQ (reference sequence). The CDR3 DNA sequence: TGTGCCAGCAGCTTTAGCGGGACGTTAAATGAGCAGTTCTTC. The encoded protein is CASSFSGTLNEQFF. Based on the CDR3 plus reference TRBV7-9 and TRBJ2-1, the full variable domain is DTGVSQNPRHKITKRGQNVTFRCDPISEHNRLYWYRQTLGQGPEFLTYFQNEAQLEKSRLLSDRFSAERPKGSFSTLEIQRTEQGDSAMYLCASSFSGTLNEQFFGPGTRLTVL.

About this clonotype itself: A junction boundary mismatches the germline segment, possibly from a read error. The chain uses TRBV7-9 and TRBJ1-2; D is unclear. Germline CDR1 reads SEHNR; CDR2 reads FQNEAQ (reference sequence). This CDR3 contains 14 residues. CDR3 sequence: CASSSPRSDYGNTF. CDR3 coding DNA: TGTGCCAGCAGCTCCCCACGGAGCGACTATGGCAACACCTTC.

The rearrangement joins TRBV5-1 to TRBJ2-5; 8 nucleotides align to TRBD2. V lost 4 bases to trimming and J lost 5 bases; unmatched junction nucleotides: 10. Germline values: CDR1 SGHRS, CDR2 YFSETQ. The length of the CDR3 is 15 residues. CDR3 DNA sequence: TGCGCCAGCAGCAAGAGCGGGAGAAGGCGGGAGACCCAGTACTTC. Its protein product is CASSKSGRRRETQYF. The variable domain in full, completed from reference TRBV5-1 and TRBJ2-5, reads KAGVTQTPRYLIKTRGQQVTLSCSPISGHRSVSWYQQTPGQGLQFLFEYFSETQRNKGNFPGRFSGRQFSNSRSEMNVSTLELGDSALYLCASSKSGRRRETQYFGPGTRLLVL.

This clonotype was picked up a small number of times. CDR3 sequence reads: CSASEASLSHEQYF. CDR3 nucleotide sequence: TGCAGTGCTAGTGAGGCTAGCCTTAGCCACGAGCAGTACTTC. The V call is TRBV20-1, the J call TRBJ2-7; possibly TRBD2 for D (5 bases). Germline V gene lookup returns CDR1 DFQATT and CDR2 SNEGSKA (reference sequence). V lost 3 bases and J lost 5, with 17 bases in between. This CDR3 has 14 amino acids.

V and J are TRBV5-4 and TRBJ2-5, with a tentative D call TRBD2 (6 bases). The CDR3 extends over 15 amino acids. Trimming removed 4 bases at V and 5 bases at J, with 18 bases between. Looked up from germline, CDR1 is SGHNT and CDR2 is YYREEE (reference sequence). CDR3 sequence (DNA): TGTGCCAGCAGCCCGACTAGGGGTTTAGGGGAGACCCAGTACTTC. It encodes CASSPTRGLGETQYF.

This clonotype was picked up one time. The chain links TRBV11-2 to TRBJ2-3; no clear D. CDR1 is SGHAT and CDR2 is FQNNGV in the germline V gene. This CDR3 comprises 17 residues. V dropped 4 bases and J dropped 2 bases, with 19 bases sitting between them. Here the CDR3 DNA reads TGTGCCAGCAGCTCGCCCCCCGTTGCGGTGATCACAGATACGCAGTATTTT. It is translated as CASSSPPVAVITDTQYF.

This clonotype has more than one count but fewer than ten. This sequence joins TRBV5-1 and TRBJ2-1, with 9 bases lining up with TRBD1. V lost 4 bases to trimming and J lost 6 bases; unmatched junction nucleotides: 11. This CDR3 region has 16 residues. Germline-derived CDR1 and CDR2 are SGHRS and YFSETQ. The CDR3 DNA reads TGCGCCAGCAGCCCCTTGGGACAGGGATTCGGCAATGAGCAGTTCTTC. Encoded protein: CASSPLGQGFGNEQFF.

CDR3 region: CAWNQQGDLSTDTQYF. Here the CDR3 DNA reads TGTGCCTGGAACCAACAGGGAGACCTTAGCACAGATACGCAGTATTTT. The chain employs TRBV30 and TRBJ2-3, with D maybe TRBD1 (6 bases). The V gene's germline CDR1 is GTSNPN and CDR2 SVGIG (reference sequence). The CDR3 has 16 amino acids. V dropped 4 bases and J dropped 0 bases, with 17 bases sitting between them.